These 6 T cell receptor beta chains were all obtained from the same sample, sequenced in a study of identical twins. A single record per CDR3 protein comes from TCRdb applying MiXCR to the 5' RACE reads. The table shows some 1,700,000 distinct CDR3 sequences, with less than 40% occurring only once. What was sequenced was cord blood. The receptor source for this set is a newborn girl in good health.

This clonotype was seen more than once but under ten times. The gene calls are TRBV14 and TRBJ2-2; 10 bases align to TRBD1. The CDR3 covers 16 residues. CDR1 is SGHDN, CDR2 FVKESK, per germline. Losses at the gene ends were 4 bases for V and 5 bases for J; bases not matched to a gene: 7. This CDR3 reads CASSRPGQGITGELFF. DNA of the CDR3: TGTGCCAGCAGCCGGCCGGGACAGGGGATAACCGGGGAGCTGTTTTTT.

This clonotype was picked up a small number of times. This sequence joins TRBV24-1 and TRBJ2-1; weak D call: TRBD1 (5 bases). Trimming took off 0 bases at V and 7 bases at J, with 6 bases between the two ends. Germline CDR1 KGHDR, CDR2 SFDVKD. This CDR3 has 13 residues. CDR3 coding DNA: TGTGCCACCAGTGATTTGGGGGCGAATGAGCAGTTCTTC. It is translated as CATSDLGANEQFF.

CDR3 sequence: CASSPRDRLHTQYF. CDR3 coding DNA: TGCGCCAGCAGCCCCCGGGACAGACTCCATACGCAGTATTTT. The chain couples TRBV5-1 to TRBJ2-3; TRBD1 aligns across 7 bases. The germline CDR1 and CDR2 sequences are SGHRS and YFSETQ. The CDR3 has 14 residues. The junction had 9 bases not matched to a gene; V was cut back by 4 bases and J by 7 bases.

In nucleotides, the CDR3 is TGTGCCAGCAGCTTAGCGGTGGGACGGGTCACTGAAGCTTTCTTT. Protein: CASSLAVGRVTEAFF. The rearrangement uses TRBV7-9 and TRBJ1-1, with D tentatively TRBD1 (5 bases). With 0 bases removed from V and 4 bases from J, the gap between germline ends came to 12 bases. The germline gives CDR1 SEHNR, CDR2 FQNEAQ (reference sequence). The CDR3 is made up of 15 amino acids.

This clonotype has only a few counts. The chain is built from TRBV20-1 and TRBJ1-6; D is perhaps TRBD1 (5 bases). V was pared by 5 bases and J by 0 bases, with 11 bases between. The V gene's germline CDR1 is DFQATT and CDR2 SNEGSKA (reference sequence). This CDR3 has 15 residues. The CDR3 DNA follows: TGCAGTGCTCCCCAGGGCAGCTCCTATAATTCACCCCTCCACTTT. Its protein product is CSAPQGSSYNSPLHF.

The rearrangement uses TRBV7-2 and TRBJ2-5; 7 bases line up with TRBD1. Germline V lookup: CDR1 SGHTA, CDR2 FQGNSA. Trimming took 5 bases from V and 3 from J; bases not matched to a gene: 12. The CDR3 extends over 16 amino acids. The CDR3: CASSLGARQGEETQYF. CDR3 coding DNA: TGTGCCAGCAGCCTAGGGGCTAGGCAGGGGGAAGAGACCCAGTACTTC.